The 19 T cell receptor beta chains in this list originate from one sample, sequenced in a study of shared T cell receptors in the human thymus. TCRdb's copy holds only in-frame clones and misses some; the assay was immunoSEQ multiplex PCR. Of about 710,000 clones in the sample, about 87% were seen once. These same data were also listed under a study on human thymus T cells.

The sequenced sample consisted of thymocytes. These receptors originate from a boy under two years old with a congenital heart defect.

This clone was seen only a few times. CDR3 in amino acids: CASSYQGPGELFF. CDR3 coding DNA: TGTGCCAGCAGTTACCAGGGGCCCGGGGAGCTGTTTTTT. V gene TRBV28 combines with J gene TRBJ2-2; D possibly corresponds to TRBD1 (6 bases). This CDR3 is built from 13 residues. Germline-derived CDR1 and CDR2 are MDHEN and SYDVKM. V was trimmed by 4 bases and J by 6 bases, leaving 9 bases between them.

This clone was detected once. The chain combines TRBV5-1 with TRBJ1-2; 8 bases match TRBD1. V lost 4 bases, J lost 2 bases, and 13 bases stayed unmatched. Germline CDR1 SGHRS, CDR2 YFSETQ. This CDR3 is 17 amino acids long. The CDR3 DNA sequence: TGCGCCAGCAGCCTTGGGCAGGGGGCCACGGAGAACTATGGCTACACCTTC. Its protein is CASSLGQGATENYGYTF. Filled out from reference TRBV5-1 and TRBJ1-2, the complete variable domain reads KAGVTQTPRYLIKTRGQQVTLSCSPISGHRSVSWYQQTPGQGLQFLFEYFSETQRNKGNFPGRFSGRQFSNSRSEMNVSTLELGDSALYLCASSLGQGATENYGYTFGSGTRLTVV.

The CDR3 is CASSFVPRLAGVRYEQYF. In nucleotides, the CDR3 is TGTGCCAGCAGTTTCGTTCCCCGGCTAGCGGGAGTGAGGTACGAGCAGTACTTC. The V call is TRBV27, the J call TRBJ2-7, with 10 bases identical to TRBD2. Per germline, CDR1 MNHEY and CDR2 SMNVEV (reference sequence). V gave up 3 bases and J gave up 4 bases; unmatched junction bases: 15. The CDR3 totals 18 residues.

This chain links TRBV18 with TRBJ1-4, with TRBD1 as a possible D gene (6 bases). This CDR3 comprises 14 residues. V shed 8 bases and J shed 4 bases, with 14 bases lying between them. The germline V gene has CDR1 KGHSH and CDR2 LQKENI. The DNA for the CDR3 is TGTGCCAGCGGAAAAGGACAGATTAATGAAAAACTGTTTTTT. This codes for CASGKGQINEKLFF.

Concerning this clone: The CDR3 ends on some other residue instead of the conserved phenylalanine or tryptophan, so this is likely a read error. The limits of the CDR3 on the DNA are not certain, so only TCRdb's listed CDR3 is given. CDR3 loop: CSVGASGGYL. The rearrangement joins TRBV29-1 to TRBJ1-1; TRBD1, the table's D call, lacks a check against the DNA. Both ends counted, the CDR3 spans 10 residues. CDR1 and CDR2 (germline): SQVTM, ANQGSEA.

This chain uses TRBV4-1 with TRBJ2-5, with TRBD1 matching 8 bases. The V gene end was trimmed by 1 base and the J gene end by 2 bases; junction bases not matched to a gene: 12. The CDR3 totals 18 residues. Per the germline V gene, CDR1 is MGHRA and CDR2 is YSYEKL. CDR3 amino acids: CASSQGYVKTGEQETQYF. CDR3 in DNA: TGCGCCAGCAGCCAAGGATATGTGAAGACAGGGGAACAAGAGACCCAGTACTTC.

The rearrangement joins TRBV11-2 to TRBJ1-3; TRBD1 might be the D (6 bases). The germline V gene encodes CDR1 SGHAT and CDR2 FQNNGV. Trimming pared 0 bases from V and 3 bases from J, leaving 15 bases between. The CDR3 contains 17 residues. CDR3 nucleotide sequence: TGTGCCAGCAGCTTAGATCGTCTGGGGGCCGGTGGAAACACCATATATTTT. Translation gives CASSLDRLGAGGNTIYF.

V and J are TRBV10-3 and TRBJ1-2, with 7 bases aligning to TRBD1. The junction had 3 bases not matched to a gene; V was cut back by 8 bases and J by 6 bases. The CDR3 spans 11 residues. The germline V gene has CDR1 ENHRY and CDR2 SYGVKD. DNA for the CDR3: TGTGCCATCGGTACAGGGGATGGCTACACCTTC. This gives the protein CAIGTGDGYTF.

The chain employs TRBV28 and TRBJ2-1; TRBD1 agrees at 7 bases. The CDR3 covers 15 residues. In germline, CDR1 is MDHEN, CDR2 SYDVKM. Germline trimming cut 4 bases from V and 8 bases from J; bases unmatched to any gene: 11. CDR3 region: CASSSRDSKRDEQFF. DNA of the CDR3: TGTGCCAGCAGTTCCCGGGACAGCAAAAGGGATGAGCAGTTCTTC.

This clone occurred once. This chain joins TRBV10-1 and TRBJ1-4, with D uncertain. V lost 10 bases and J lost 7, with 16 bases in between. The germline V gene has CDR1 WNHNN and CDR2 SYGVQD (reference sequence). This CDR3 is built from 13 residues. CDR3 sequence reads: CAIPTSGSEKLFF. The CDR3 region has the DNA TGCGCCATTCCGACATCCGGGAGTGAAAAACTGTTTTTT.

There are a few counts of this clone. The chain joins TRBV5-1 to TRBJ1-2, with TRBD1 identical over 9 bases. The CDR3 totals 15 residues. The germline V gene encodes CDR1 SGHRS and CDR2 YFSETQ. Trimming cost V 0 bases and J 5 bases; bases outside gene matches: 5. CDR3 sequence reads: CASSLETGGAYGYTF. CDR3 nucleotides: TGCGCCAGCAGCTTGGAAACAGGGGGCGCGTATGGCTACACCTTC.

The rearrangement joins TRBV10-1 to TRBJ1-2; 7 bases line up with TRBD1. The CDR3 is 12 amino acids. Germline V gives CDR1 WNHNN, CDR2 SYGVQD (reference sequence). The V and J ends lost 7 bases and 8 bases, in that order; junction bases with no gene match: 7. CDR3: CASKNRGGGYTF. Written as DNA, the CDR3 is TGCGCCAGCAAAAACAGGGGCGGGGGCTACACCTTC.

The V call is TRBV6-6, the J call TRBJ2-1, with 10 bases matching TRBD2. The J segment lost 10 bases and the V segment lost 5 bases, leaving 11 bases of the junction unmatched. CDR1 MNHNY and CDR2 SVGAGI come from the germline V gene (reference sequence). The CDR3 sequence is 15 residues long. The CDR3 region has the DNA TGTGCCAGCAGTATCGCTAGCGGGAGTAGTGGGGAGCAGTTCTTC. Its translation: CASSIASGSSGEQFF.

The rearrangement joins TRBV4-3 to TRBJ2-1; 13 nucleotides align to TRBD2. Germline V gene lookup returns CDR1 LGHNA and CDR2 YSLEER. CDR3 length equals 16 residues. J was trimmed by 8 bases and V by 1 base; bases with no gene match: 5. CDR3 protein: CASSQVGTSGKDEQFF. CDR3 coding DNA: TGCGCCAGCAGCCAAGTGGGGACTAGCGGGAAGGATGAGCAGTTCTTC.

V usage is TRBV6-6 and J usage is TRBJ1-3; 10 bases line up with TRBD1. Germline-derived CDR1 and CDR2 are MNHNY and SVGAGI (reference sequence). V shed 6 bases and J 8 bases; nucleotides not matched to a gene: 10. The CDR3 runs to 15 residues. The CDR3 DNA reads TGTGCCAGCAGGCCCCCGGGACAGGGGCAATACACCATATATTTT. Amino acid sequence: CASRPPGQGQYTIYF.

This sequence joins TRBV19 and TRBJ2-2, with TRBD1 as a possible D gene (6 bases). V lost 6 bases and J lost 1, with 12 bases in between. From germline, CDR1 is LNHDA and CDR2 SQIVND (reference sequence). This CDR3 has 15 residues. CDR3 coding DNA: TGTGCCAGTAGAAAAAGGGGACAGAACACCGGGGAGCTGTTTTTT. As protein: CASRKRGQNTGELFF.

The genes are TRBV28 and TRBJ2-7; weak D call: TRBD2 (6 bases). Per the germline V gene, CDR1 is MDHEN and CDR2 is SYDVKM. The CDR3 length is 19 residues. The V end lost 2 bases, the J end lost 0 bases, and 23 bases lay between the germline ends. The CDR3 spells CASSLGGFRDSSSSYEQYF. Here the CDR3 DNA reads TGTGCCAGCAGTTTAGGGGGATTCCGGGACTCTTCTAGCTCCTACGAGCAGTACTTC.

This chain links TRBV14 with TRBJ1-2, with D uncertain. This CDR3 is built from 15 residues. The V gene's germline CDR1 is SGHDN and CDR2 FVKESK. The V end was cut by 1 base, the J end by 6 bases, with 15 bases between. CDR3 amino acids: CASSQARAVGNGYTF. The CDR3 DNA sequence: TGTGCCAGCAGCCAAGCGAGGGCCGTGGGCAATGGCTACACCTTC. Together with reference TRBV14 and TRBJ1-2, the CDR3 gives the full variable domain: EAGVTQFPSHSVIEKGQTVTLRCDPISGHDNLYWYRRVMGKEIKFLLHFVKESKQDESGMPNNRFLAERTGGTYSTLKVQPAELEDSGVYFCASSQARAVGNGYTFGSGTRLTVV.

This chain connects TRBV5-4 to TRBJ2-1, with 8 bases that match TRBD1. CDR1 is SGHNT and CDR2 is YYREEE in the germline V gene (reference sequence). The CDR3 is 15 amino acids. Trimming took 4 bases from V and 5 from J; bases not matched to a gene: 8. CDR3 coding DNA: TGTGCCAGCAGCCCGGGACAGGAGGGTGACAATGAGCAGTTCTTC. Translation gives CASSPGQEGDNEQFF.